The clone carrying this TCR beta chain came up once. Its antigen is currently unknown. Sequence at one end of the junction differs from germline and may be a read error. The length of the CDR3 is 8 residues. Germline V CDR1 and CDR2: DFQATT, SNEGSKA (reference sequence). The data were taken from a study of neurological immune-mediated disorders. The study, taken as a whole, reports: Multiple sclerosis, the disease with the least TCR clonal expansion, fell below healthy controls, whereas HTLV-1-associated myelopathy showed the most. The study found no CDR3 amino acid sequences shared by expanded clones across subjects, suggesting private repertoires in all groups.

The authors made cDNA by 5'RACE with 10-nucleotide random UMIs. From the 5' RACE reads, TCRdb called clonotypes with MiXCR, one entry per CDR3 protein. The profile shows roughly 100,000 distinct CDR3 sequences, roughly 10% of them singletons. Documented time point: longitudinal time-point 3. A total of 2 million PBMCs stored at -80 degrees C provided the unsorted libraries. The source is a female donor with HTLV-1-associated myelopathy (HAM/TSP). Sequencing input: PBMCs. This chain connects TRBV20-1 to TRBJ1-2; D gene unclear. Here the CDR3 reads CSPNPTGF. In nucleotides, the CDR3 is TGTAGTCCCAACCCAACGGGGTTC.